Listed here is a single T cell receptor beta chain. The sample comes from a study of T cell responses to AZD1222 COVID-19 vaccine. The data were produced by immunoSEQ multiplex PCR, yet TCRdb's version contains in-frame clones alone and is incomplete. The table shows roughly 100,000 clones, with about 81% occurring only once. The CDR3 is 17 residues long. Germline V gives CDR1 LGHNA, CDR2 YSLEER. The V and J ends lost 0 bases and 6 bases, in that order; junction bases with no gene match: 11. The rearrangement uses TRBV4-3 and TRBJ1-5; 7 positions agree with TRBD1. The source was peripheral blood, collected on day 0 of AZD1222 vaccination. This TCR was sampled from an adult in good health. The CDR3 protein is CASSQDIGEGASQPQHF. Written as DNA, the CDR3 is TGCGCCAGCAGCCAAGACATTGGCGAGGGGGCGAGTCAGCCCCAGCATTTT.